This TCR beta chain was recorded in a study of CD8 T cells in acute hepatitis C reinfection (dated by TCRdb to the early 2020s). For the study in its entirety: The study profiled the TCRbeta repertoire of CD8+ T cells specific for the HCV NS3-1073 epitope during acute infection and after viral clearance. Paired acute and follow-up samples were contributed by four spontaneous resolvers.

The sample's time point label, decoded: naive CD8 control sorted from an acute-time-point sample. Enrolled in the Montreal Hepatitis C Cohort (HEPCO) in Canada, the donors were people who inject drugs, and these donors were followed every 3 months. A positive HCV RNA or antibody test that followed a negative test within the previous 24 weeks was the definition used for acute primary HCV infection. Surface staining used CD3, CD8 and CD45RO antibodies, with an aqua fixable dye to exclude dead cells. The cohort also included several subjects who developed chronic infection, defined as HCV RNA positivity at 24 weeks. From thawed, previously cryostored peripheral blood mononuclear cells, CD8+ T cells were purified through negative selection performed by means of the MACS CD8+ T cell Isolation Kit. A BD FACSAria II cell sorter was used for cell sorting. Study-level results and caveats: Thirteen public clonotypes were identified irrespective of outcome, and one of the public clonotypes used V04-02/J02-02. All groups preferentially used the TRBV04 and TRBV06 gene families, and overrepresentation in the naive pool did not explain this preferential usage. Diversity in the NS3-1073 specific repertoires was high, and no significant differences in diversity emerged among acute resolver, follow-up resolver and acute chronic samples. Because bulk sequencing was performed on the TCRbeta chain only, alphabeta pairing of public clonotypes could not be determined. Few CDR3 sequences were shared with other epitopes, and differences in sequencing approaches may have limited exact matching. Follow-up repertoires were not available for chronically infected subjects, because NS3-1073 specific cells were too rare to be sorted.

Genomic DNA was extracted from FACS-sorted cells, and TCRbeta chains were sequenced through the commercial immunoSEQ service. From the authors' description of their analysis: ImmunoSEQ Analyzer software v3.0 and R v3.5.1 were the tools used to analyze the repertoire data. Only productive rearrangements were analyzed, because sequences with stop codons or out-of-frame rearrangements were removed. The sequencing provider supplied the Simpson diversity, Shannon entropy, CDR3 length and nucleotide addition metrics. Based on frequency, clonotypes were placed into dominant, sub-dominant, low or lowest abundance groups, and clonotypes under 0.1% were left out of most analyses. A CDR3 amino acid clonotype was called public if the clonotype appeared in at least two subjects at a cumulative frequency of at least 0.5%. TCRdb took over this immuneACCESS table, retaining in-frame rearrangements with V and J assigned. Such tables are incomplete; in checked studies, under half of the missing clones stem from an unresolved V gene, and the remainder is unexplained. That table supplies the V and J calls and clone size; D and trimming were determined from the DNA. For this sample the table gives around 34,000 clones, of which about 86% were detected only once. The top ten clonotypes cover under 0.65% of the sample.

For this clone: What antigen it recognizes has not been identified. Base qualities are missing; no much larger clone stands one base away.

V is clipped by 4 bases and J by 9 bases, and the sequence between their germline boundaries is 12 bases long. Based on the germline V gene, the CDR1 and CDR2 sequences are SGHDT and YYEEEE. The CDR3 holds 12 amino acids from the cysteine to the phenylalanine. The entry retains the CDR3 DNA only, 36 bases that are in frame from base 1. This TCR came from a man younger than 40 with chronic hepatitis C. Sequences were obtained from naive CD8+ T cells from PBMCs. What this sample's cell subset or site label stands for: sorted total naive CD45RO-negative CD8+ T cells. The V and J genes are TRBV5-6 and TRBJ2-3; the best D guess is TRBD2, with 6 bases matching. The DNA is TGTGCCAGCAGCGATGGGACTGGGACGCAGTATTTT. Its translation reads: CASSDGTGTQYF. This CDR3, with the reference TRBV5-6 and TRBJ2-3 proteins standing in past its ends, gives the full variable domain DAGVTQSPTHLIKTRGQQVTLRCSPKSGHDTVSWYQQALGQGPQFIFQYYEEEERQRGNFPDRFSGHQFPNYSSELNVNALLLGDSALYLCASSDGTGTQYFGPGTRLTVL.